The 32 T cell receptor beta chains in this list originate from one sample, sequenced in a study of cytomegalovirus exposure and HLA in healthy donors. The PCR used 60 Vbeta and 13 Jbeta primers. The repertoire was sequenced with immunoSEQ multiplex PCR; TCRdb's copy has only in-frame clones and lacks some. Among hundreds of thousands of clones listed, about 81% were seen once. Sequencing was done on a sample of PBMCs. The receptors shown here come from a man aged 40-49 years in good health and CMV-seropositive.

The chain is built from TRBV6-5 and TRBJ1-4; D unclear. CDR3 length equals 14 residues. Looked up from germline, CDR1 is MNHEY and CDR2 is SVGAGI. Trimming left V 5 bases short and J 5 bases short, with 12 bases between. The CDR3 coding sequence is TGTGCCAGCAGTCCTAACGGAGGAAATGAAAAACTGTTTTTT. Its protein is CASSPNGGNEKLFF.

This sequence joins TRBV11-2 and TRBJ1-3, with a tentative D call TRBD1 (6 bases). V gave up 4 bases and J gave up 1 base, with 17 bases separating them. Germline assignment: CDR1 SGHAT and CDR2 FQNNGV. The CDR3 is made up of 17 amino acids. The CDR3 loop is CASSSWTVWTSGNTIYF. The CDR3 DNA follows: TGTGCCAGCAGCTCTTGGACAGTTTGGACATCTGGAAACACCATATATTTT.

This chain uses TRBV15 with TRBJ2-7; 13 bases fit TRBD2. With V trimmed by 5 bases and J by 3 bases, 7 bases remained unmatched. The length of the CDR3 is 16 residues. The germline V gene encodes CDR1 LNHNV and CDR2 YYDKDF (reference sequence). CDR3 DNA: TGTGCCACCAGCGCTGGACTAGCGGGAGCCCGCTACGAGCAGTACTTC. Translation gives CATSAGLAGARYEQYF.

The chain combines TRBV27 with TRBJ2-1, with 12 bases matching TRBD2. V dropped 6 bases and J dropped 9; count of bases not matched to a gene: 6. This CDR3 region has 14 residues. Per the germline V gene, CDR1 is MNHEY and CDR2 is SMNVEV (reference sequence). CDR3 amino acids: CASSLAGGPGEQFF. The CDR3 DNA reads TGTGCCAGCAGCCTAGCGGGAGGGCCTGGTGAGCAGTTCTTC.

The chain uses TRBV6-5 and TRBJ2-3; D perhaps matches TRBD1 (6 bases). This CDR3 is built from 13 residues. V lost 4 bases, J lost 3 bases, and 8 bases lay in between. The germline V gene encodes CDR1 MNHEY and CDR2 SVGAGI. DNA of the CDR3: TGTGCCAGCAGTTTTACAGGGACAGATACGCAGTATTTT. This translates into CASSFTGTDTQYF.

This chain joins TRBV27 and TRBJ1-5; perhaps TRBD1 as D (6 bases). The CDR3 spans 17 residues. The germline V gene encodes CDR1 MNHEY and CDR2 SMNVEV (reference sequence). The V and J ends lost 4 bases and 0 bases respectively, with 16 bases between them. The CDR3 protein is CASSSQGQTYSNQPQHF. The CDR3 DNA follows: TGTGCCAGCAGTTCCCAGGGGCAGACTTATAGCAATCAGCCCCAGCATTTT.

This sequence joins TRBV29-1 and TRBJ1-1, with a possible D match to TRBD1 (5 bases). Trimming shortened V by 3 bases and J by 1 base, and 6 bases separated the two germline ends. From germline, CDR1 is SQVTM and CDR2 ANQGSEA. This CDR3 has 12 amino acids. The CDR3 region has the DNA TGCAGCGTTGACCAGGGGAACACTGAAGCTTTCTTT. Protein: CSVDQGNTEAFF.

As regards this clone: Other DNA sequences in the sample encode the same CDR3. This chain links TRBV5-1 with TRBJ1-2; possible D gene TRBD1, 5 bases. Trimming pared 0 bases from V and 2 bases from J, leaving 8 bases between. The germline gives CDR1 SGHRS, CDR2 YFSETQ. This CDR3 region has 14 residues. In DNA, the CDR3 is TGCGCCAGCAGCTTGGAAGGGGCCAACTATGGCTACACCTTC. Translating gives CASSLEGANYGYTF.

This clone was counted a single time. The CDR3 region is CASSPLPLEQYV. The CDR3 DNA sequence: TGTGCCAGCTCACCACTCCCCTTGGAGCAGTACGTC. The rearrangement uses TRBV18 and TRBJ2-7; D uncertain. Trimming cost V 1 base and J 7 bases, with 8 bases left between them. CDR3 length equals 12 residues. Germline-derived CDR1 and CDR2 are KGHSH and LQKENI.

V and J are TRBV25-1 and TRBJ1-2; D remains unclear. CDR1 is MGHDK, CDR2 SYGVNS, per germline. Trimming stripped 6 bases from V and 0 bases from J, with 2 bases between. This CDR3 region has 11 residues. CDR3 nucleotides: TGTGCCAGCAGCGCTAACTATGGCTACACCTTC. It specifies CASSANYGYTF.

This rearrangement joins TRBV7-6 to TRBJ1-4; TRBD1 agrees at 7 bases. This CDR3 contains 13 residues. V was clipped by 5 bases and J by 6 bases; unmatched bases: 3. CDR1 and CDR2 from the germline V gene are SGHVS and FNYEAQ. For the CDR3, the DNA is TGTGCCAGCAGCCGTGGGACAGATGAAAAACTGTTTTTT. Translated: CASSRGTDEKLFF.

The chain couples TRBV7-9 to TRBJ2-1; 7 bases match TRBD1. Germline-derived CDR1 and CDR2 are SEHNR and FQNEAQ (reference sequence). The CDR3 consists of 18 residues. The J segment lost 1 base and the V segment lost 3 bases, leaving 12 bases of the junction unmatched. The CDR3 DNA follows: TGTGCCAGCAGCTTTCGGACAGGAGCCCGGTGGTCCTACAATGAGCAGTTCTTC. Its translation: CASSFRTGARWSYNEQFF. Based on the CDR3 plus reference TRBV7-9 and TRBJ2-1, the full variable domain is DTGVSQNPRHKITKRGQNVTFRCDPISEHNRLYWYRQTLGQGPEFLTYFQNEAQLEKSRLLSDRFSAERPKGSFSTLEIQRTEQGDSAMYLCASSFRTGARWSYNEQFFGPGTRLTVL.

The J gene is TRBJ1-2, the V gene TRBV5-6; 7 bases fit TRBD1. Germline V gene data show CDR1 as SGHDT and CDR2 as YYEEEE. V lost 0 bases and J lost 7; bases outside the gene matches: 3. The length of the CDR3 is 13 residues. The CDR3, as DNA: TGTGCCAGCAGCTTGGGACAGGGTAGTGGCTACACCTTC. Translated: CASSLGQGSGYTF.

This clone was picked up one time. V gene TRBV29-1 combines with J gene TRBJ2-2; 7 bases are a match to TRBD2. Germline CDR1 SQVTM, CDR2 ANQGSEA. The CDR3 consists of 13 residues. In nucleotides, the CDR3 is TGCAGTACAGCGGGGTCGAACACCGGGGAGCTGTTTTTT. Translated: CSTAGSNTGELFF.

This clone was found once. The V and J genes are TRBV7-9 and TRBJ2-3; TRBD2 might be the D (5 bases). The CDR3 runs to 17 residues. V dropped 4 bases and J dropped 3 bases, with 20 bases sitting between them. The germline CDR1 and CDR2 sequences are SEHNR and FQNEAQ (reference sequence). CDR3 nucleotide sequence: TGTGCCAGCAGCTCCGGGCCATCTCCTACGGGGACAGATACGCAGTATTTT. Translation: CASSSGPSPTGTDTQYF.

V is TRBV5-1 and J is TRBJ2-7, with 8 bases matching TRBD2. Germline V gene sequence: CDR1 SGHRS, CDR2 YFSETQ. The CDR3 totals 14 residues. The V gene end was trimmed by 0 bases and the J gene end by 6 bases; junction bases not matched to a gene: 5. CDR3 coding DNA: TGCGCCAGCAGCTTGGCTTCGGGAGGGAGCGAGCAGTACTTC. Translating gives CASSLASGGSEQYF.

J is TRBJ2-3 and V is TRBV29-1; 7 bases fit TRBD2. The CDR3 is 13 residues long. Trimming at V came to 5 bases and at J to 0 bases, leaving 2 bases not matched to a gene. Germline V gene lookup returns CDR1 SQVTM and CDR2 ANQGSEA. The CDR3 DNA reads TGCAGCGTTCGGCGGGAGAGCACAGATACGCAGTATTTT. Its translation is CSVRRESTDTQYF.

A word on this clone: The identical CDR3 is also encoded by other nucleotide sequences in the sample. This chain links TRBV27 with TRBJ2-7; D possibly corresponds to TRBD1 (5 bases). V lost 2 bases and J lost 4, with 9 bases in between. CDR1 and CDR2 from the germline V gene are MNHEY and SMNVEV (reference sequence). The CDR3 sequence is 13 residues long. The CDR3 DNA reads as TGTGCCAGCAGTTTAACAGGTACTTACGAGCAGTACTTC. Translation gives CASSLTGTYEQYF.

The chain's CDR3 is CASKSTGRYGYTF. The CDR3 DNA is TGTGCCAGCAAAAGCACTGGGAGGTATGGCTACACCTTC. This chain connects TRBV27 to TRBJ1-2; D uncertain. The CDR3 is made up of 13 amino acids. Germline assignment: CDR1 MNHEY and CDR2 SMNVEV (reference sequence). V dropped 7 bases and J dropped 5 bases, with 14 bases sitting between them.

V is TRBV5-4 and J is TRBJ2-3, with 7 bases fitting TRBD2. The CDR3 has 14 amino acids. V was clipped by 4 bases and J by 5 bases; unmatched bases: 7. Germline V CDR1 and CDR2: SGHNT, YYREEE (reference sequence). CDR3 residues: CASSRDYWEDTQYF. The DNA of the CDR3 is TGTGCCAGCAGCCGGGACTATTGGGAAGATACGCAGTATTTT.

The rearrangement links TRBV30 to TRBJ2-7, with a tentative D call TRBD2 (5 bases). The V gene's germline CDR1 is GTSNPN and CDR2 SVGIG (reference sequence). This CDR3 has 13 residues. The V and J ends lost 0 bases and 6 bases respectively, with 12 bases between them. This chain's CDR3 is CAWSVLEYGEQYV. CDR3 DNA: TGTGCCTGGAGTGTACTAGAGTACGGCGAGCAGTACGTC.

The chain recombines TRBV10-3 with TRBJ2-7, with 8 bases that match TRBD1. Germline lookup yields CDR1 ENHRY and CDR2 SYGVKD. The CDR3 covers 14 residues. The J segment lost 7 bases and the V segment lost 4 bases, leaving 9 bases of the junction unmatched. The CDR3 nucleotides are TGTGCCATCAGTGCGCCAGGGGGCGCATGGGAGCAGTACTTC. This sequence encodes CAISAPGGAWEQYF.

The chain combines TRBV10-2 with TRBJ2-1; the match to TRBD2 covers 13 bases. The CDR3 length is 16 residues. Germline V gives CDR1 WSHSY, CDR2 SAAADI. V lost 0 bases and J lost 6; bases outside the gene matches: 2. CDR3 in DNA: TGCGCCAGCAGTGAGTCAGGACTAGCGGGAGTCAATGAGCAGTTCTTC. Residues: CASSESGLAGVNEQFF.

This chain connects TRBV27 to TRBJ1-1; TRBD1 matches at 7 bases. The CDR3 runs 14 residues. CDR1 MNHEY and CDR2 SMNVEV come from the germline V gene (reference sequence). V was clipped by 6 bases and J by 4 bases; unmatched bases: 8. The CDR3 nucleotides read TGTGCCAGCAGGGACTACAGGGGAAGCACTGAAGCTTTCTTT. Amino acid sequence: CASRDYRGSTEAFF.

V is TRBV4-2 and J is TRBJ2-1; the match to TRBD2 covers 8 bases. V dropped 0 bases and J dropped 2; count of bases not matched to a gene: 3. Germline V gene data show CDR1 as LGHNA and CDR2 as YNFKEQ. The CDR3 length is 16 residues. Here the CDR3 reads CASSQDTSGTYNEQFF. DNA of the CDR3: TGTGCCAGCAGCCAAGATACTAGCGGAACCTACAATGAGCAGTTCTTC.

The chain employs TRBV28 and TRBJ2-5; D may be TRBD1 (5 bases). Germline CDR1 and CDR2: MDHEN and SYDVKM. CDR3 size: 14 residues. The germline V and J ends were trimmed by 2 bases and 4 bases, with 11 bases remaining between them. CDR3 coding DNA: TGTGCCAGCAGTTTACAGGGATGGAGAGAGACCCAGTACTTC. It specifies CASSLQGWRETQYF.

V and J are TRBV6-1 and TRBJ2-1, with a possible D match to TRBD2 (5 bases). Per germline, CDR1 MNHNS and CDR2 SASEGT. The CDR3 runs 12 residues. V was clipped by 4 bases and J by 7 bases, with 8 bases between them. The DNA of the CDR3 is TGTGCCAGCAGTGGGAGGTTAAATGAGCAGTTCTTC. This encodes CASSGRLNEQFF.

The chain joins TRBV7-9 to TRBJ1-2; D not certain. The CDR3 totals 13 residues. The V and J ends lost 3 bases and 2 bases respectively, with 7 bases between them. CDR1 is SEHNR, CDR2 FQNEAQ, per germline (reference sequence). CDR3 sequence reads: CASSLRENYGYTF. The CDR3 DNA follows: TGTGCCAGCAGCTTGAGGGAAAACTATGGCTACACCTTC. Based on the CDR3 plus reference TRBV7-9 and TRBJ1-2, the full variable domain is DTGVSQNPRHKITKRGQNVTFRCDPISEHNRLYWYRQTLGQGPEFLTYFQNEAQLEKSRLLSDRFSAERPKGSFSTLEIQRTEQGDSAMYLCASSLRENYGYTFGSGTRLTVV.

The chain combines TRBV11-3 with TRBJ2-1; tentatively, D is TRBD2 (6 bases). The CDR3 is 14 residues long. The ends were cut back, 3 bases at V and 7 bases at J, with 13 bases in the middle. Germline CDR1 is SGHNT and CDR2 is YENEEA. The CDR3 sequence: CASSLGPGTNEQFF. CDR3 coding DNA: TGTGCCAGCAGCTTGGGGCCAGGGACTAATGAGCAGTTCTTC.

CDR3 protein: CASSLGLAGGEQYF. Written as DNA, the CDR3 is TGCGCCAGCAGCTTAGGACTAGCGGGAGGTGAGCAGTACTTC. The chain joins TRBV5-1 to TRBJ2-7; 14 bases are shared with TRBD2. Per the germline V gene, CDR1 is SGHRS and CDR2 is YFSETQ. Losses at the gene ends were 2 bases for V and 7 bases for J; bases not matched to a gene: 2. This CDR3 region has 14 residues.

The chain couples TRBV7-9 to TRBJ1-2; 11 bases fit TRBD1. This CDR3 spans 14 amino acids. The junction had 6 bases not matched to a gene; V was cut back by 8 bases and J by 4 bases. CDR1 SEHNR and CDR2 FQNEAQ come from the germline V gene (reference sequence). The CDR3 loop is CASGRTGGIYGYTF. The CDR3 DNA reads as TGTGCCAGCGGACGGACAGGGGGCATCTATGGCTACACCTTC. Using reference TRBV7-9 and TRBJ1-2 for the parts outside the CDR3, the full variable domain is DTGVSQNPRHKITKRGQNVTFRCDPISEHNRLYWYRQTLGQGPEFLTYFQNEAQLEKSRLLSDRFSAERPKGSFSTLEIQRTEQGDSAMYLCASGRTGGIYGYTFGSGTRLTVV.

V is TRBV5-1 and J is TRBJ1-2; a possible D gene is TRBD1 (6 bases). From germline, CDR1 is SGHRS and CDR2 YFSETQ. This CDR3 spans 15 amino acids. With 4 bases removed from V and 4 bases from J, the gap between germline ends came to 17 bases. The CDR3 coding sequence is TGCGCCAGCAGCCCGACGGGGGGGCAGGGCTATGGCTACACCTTC. Translated: CASSPTGGQGYGYTF.